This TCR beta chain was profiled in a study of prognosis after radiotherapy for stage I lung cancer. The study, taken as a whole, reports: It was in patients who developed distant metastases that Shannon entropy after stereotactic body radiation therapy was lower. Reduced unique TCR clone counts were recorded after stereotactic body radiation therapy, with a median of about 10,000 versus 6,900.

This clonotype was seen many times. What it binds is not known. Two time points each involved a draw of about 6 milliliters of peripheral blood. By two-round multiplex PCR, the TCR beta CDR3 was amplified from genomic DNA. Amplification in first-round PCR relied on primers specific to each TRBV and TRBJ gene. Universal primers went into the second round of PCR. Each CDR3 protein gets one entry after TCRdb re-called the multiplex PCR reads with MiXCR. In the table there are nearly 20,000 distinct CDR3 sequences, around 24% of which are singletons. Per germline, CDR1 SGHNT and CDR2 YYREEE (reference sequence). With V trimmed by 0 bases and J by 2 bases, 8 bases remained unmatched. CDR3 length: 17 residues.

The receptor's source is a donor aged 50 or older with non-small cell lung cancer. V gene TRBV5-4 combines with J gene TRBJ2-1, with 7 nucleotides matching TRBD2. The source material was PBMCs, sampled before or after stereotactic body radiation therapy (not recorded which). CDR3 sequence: CASSLGASGLTYNEQFF. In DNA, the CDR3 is TGTGCCAGCAGCTTGGGGGCCTCGGGACTAACCTACAATGAGCAGTTCTTC.